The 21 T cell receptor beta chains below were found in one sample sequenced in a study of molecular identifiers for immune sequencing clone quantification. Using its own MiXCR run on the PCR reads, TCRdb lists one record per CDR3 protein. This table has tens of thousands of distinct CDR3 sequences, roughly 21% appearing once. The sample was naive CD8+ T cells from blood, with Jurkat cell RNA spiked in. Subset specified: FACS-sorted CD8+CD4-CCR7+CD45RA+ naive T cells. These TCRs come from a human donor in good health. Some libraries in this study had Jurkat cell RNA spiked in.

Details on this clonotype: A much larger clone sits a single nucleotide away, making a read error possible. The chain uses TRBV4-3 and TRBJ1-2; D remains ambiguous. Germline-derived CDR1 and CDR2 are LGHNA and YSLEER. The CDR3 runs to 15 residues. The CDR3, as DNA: TGCGCCAGCGGCCAAGAATGGGCGCTCGGCTATGGCTACACCTTC. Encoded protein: CASGQEWALGYGYTF.

CDR3 residues: CASSQDAGTGANVLTF. For the CDR3, the DNA is TGCGCCAGCAGCCAAGATGCGGGAACAGGGGCCAACGTCCTGACTTTC. This chain joins TRBV4-3 and TRBJ2-6; TRBD2 is a possible D gene (6 bases). Trimming removed 0 bases from V and 4 bases from J, with 10 bases in between. This CDR3 comprises 16 residues. Germline V gene sequence: CDR1 LGHNA, CDR2 YSLEER.

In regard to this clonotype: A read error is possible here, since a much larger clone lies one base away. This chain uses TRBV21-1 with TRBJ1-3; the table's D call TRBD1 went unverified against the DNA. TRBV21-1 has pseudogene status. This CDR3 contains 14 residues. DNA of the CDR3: TGTGTCAGCAGCCAGGGGGGGTCCGGAAACACCATATATTTT. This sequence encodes CVSSQGGSGNTIYF.

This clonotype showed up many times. As DNA, the CDR3 is TGTGCCAGCAGGACAGGGGGCTGGCCCCAGCATTTT. It is translated as CASRTGGWPQHF. The V and J genes are TRBV12-3 or TRBV12-4 and TRBJ1-5; 10 nucleotides match TRBD1. The junction had 2 bases not matched to a gene; V was cut back by 6 bases and J by 9 bases. The CDR3 length is 12 residues.

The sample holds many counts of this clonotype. The CDR3 DNA reads TGTGCCAGCAGCTTATGGGGGGTCGGTCAGCCCCAGCATTTT. Residues: CASSLWGVGQPQHF. The gene calls are TRBV5-4 and TRBJ1-5; a weak D match, TRBD1 (5 bases). Germline CDR1 and CDR2: SGHNT and YYREEE (reference sequence). The CDR3 has 14 amino acids. V shed 2 bases and J shed 6 bases, with 12 bases lying between them.

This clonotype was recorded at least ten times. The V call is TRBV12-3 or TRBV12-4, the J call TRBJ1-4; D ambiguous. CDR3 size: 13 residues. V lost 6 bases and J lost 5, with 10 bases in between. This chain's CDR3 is CASSRWGNEKLFF. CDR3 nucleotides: TGTGCCAGCAGCAGATGGGGAAATGAAAAACTGTTTTTT.

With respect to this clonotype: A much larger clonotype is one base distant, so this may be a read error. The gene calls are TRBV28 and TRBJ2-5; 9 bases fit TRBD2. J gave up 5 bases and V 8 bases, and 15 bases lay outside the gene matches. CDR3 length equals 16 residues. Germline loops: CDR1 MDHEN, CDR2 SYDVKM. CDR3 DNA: TGTGCCAGCGGTGGCCCTAAGGCGGGAGGGGGTGAGACCCAGTACTTC. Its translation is CASGGPKAGGGETQYF.

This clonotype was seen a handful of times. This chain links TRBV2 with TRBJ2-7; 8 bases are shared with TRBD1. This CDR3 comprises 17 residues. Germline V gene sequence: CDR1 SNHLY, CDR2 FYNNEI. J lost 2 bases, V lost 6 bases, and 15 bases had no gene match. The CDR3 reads CASSSPRATGVTYEQYF. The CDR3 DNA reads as TGTGCCAGCAGCTCCCCCCGGGCGACAGGGGTAACCTACGAGCAGTACTTC. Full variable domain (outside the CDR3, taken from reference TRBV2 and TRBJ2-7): EPEVTQTPSHQVTQMGQEVILRCVPISNHLYFYWYRQILGQKVEFLVSFYNNEISEKSEIFDDQFSVERPDGSNFTLKIRSTKLEDSAMYFCASSSPRATGVTYEQYFGPGTRLTVT.

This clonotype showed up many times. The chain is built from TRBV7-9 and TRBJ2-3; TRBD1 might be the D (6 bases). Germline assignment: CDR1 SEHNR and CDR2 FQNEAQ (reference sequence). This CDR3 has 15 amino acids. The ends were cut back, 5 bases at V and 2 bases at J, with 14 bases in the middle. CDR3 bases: TGTGCCAGCAGCCCTCACCGGGACAACACAGATACGCAGTATTTT. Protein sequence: CASSPHRDNTDTQYF. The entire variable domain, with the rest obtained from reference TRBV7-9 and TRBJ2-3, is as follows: DTGVSQNPRHKITKRGQNVTFRCDPISEHNRLYWYRQTLGQGPEFLTYFQNEAQLEKSRLLSDRFSAERPKGSFSTLEIQRTEQGDSAMYLCASSPHRDNTDTQYFGPGTRLTVL.

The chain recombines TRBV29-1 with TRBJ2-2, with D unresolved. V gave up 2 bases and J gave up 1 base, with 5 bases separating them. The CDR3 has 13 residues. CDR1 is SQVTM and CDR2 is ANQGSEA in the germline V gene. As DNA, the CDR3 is TGCAGCGTTGAAAAAAAGAACACCGGGGAGCTGTTTTTT. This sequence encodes CSVEKKNTGELFF.

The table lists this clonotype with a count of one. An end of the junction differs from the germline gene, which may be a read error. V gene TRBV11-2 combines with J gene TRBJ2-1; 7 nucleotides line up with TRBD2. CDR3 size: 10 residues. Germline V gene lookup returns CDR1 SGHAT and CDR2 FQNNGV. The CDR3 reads CASSGGEQLF. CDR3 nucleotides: TGTGCCAGCAGCGGGGGGGAGCAGCTCTTC.

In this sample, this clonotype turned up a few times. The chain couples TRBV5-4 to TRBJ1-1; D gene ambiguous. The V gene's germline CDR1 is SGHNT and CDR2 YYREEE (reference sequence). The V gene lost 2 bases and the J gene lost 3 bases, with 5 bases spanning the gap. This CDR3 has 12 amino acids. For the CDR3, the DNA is TGTGCCAGCAGCTTTGGGGACACTGAAGCTTTCTTT. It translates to CASSFGDTEAFF.

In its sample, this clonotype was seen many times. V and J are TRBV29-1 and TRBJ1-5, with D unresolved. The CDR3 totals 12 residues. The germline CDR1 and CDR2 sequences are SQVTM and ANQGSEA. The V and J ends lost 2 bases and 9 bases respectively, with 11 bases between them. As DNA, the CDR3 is TGCAGCGTTGAACAGGACGACGGGCCCCAGCATTTT. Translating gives CSVEQDDGPQHF. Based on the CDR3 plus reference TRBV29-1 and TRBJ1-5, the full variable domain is SAVISQKPSRDICQRGTSLTIQCQVDSQVTMMFWYRQQPGQSLTLIATANQGSEATYESGFVIDKFPISRPNLTFSTLTVSNMSPEDSSIYLCSVEQDDGPQHFGDGTRLSIL.

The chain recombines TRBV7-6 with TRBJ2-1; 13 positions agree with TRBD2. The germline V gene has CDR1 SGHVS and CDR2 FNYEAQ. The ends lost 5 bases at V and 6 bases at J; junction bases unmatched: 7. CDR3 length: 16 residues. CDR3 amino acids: CASSPRTSGRFNEQFF. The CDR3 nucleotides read TGTGCCAGCAGCCCGAGGACTAGCGGGAGATTCAATGAGCAGTTCTTC.

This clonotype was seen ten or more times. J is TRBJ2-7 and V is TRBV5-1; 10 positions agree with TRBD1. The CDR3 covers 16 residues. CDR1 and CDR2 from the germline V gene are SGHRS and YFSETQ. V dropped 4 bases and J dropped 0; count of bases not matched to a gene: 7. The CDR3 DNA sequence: TGCGCCAGCAGCCCGGGACAGGGGATTAGCTCCTACGAGCAGTACTTC. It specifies CASSPGQGISSYEQYF. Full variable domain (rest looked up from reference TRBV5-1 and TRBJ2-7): KAGVTQTPRYLIKTRGQQVTLSCSPISGHRSVSWYQQTPGQGLQFLFEYFSETQRNKGNFPGRFSGRQFSNSRSEMNVSTLELGDSALYLCASSPGQGISSYEQYFGPGTRLTVT.

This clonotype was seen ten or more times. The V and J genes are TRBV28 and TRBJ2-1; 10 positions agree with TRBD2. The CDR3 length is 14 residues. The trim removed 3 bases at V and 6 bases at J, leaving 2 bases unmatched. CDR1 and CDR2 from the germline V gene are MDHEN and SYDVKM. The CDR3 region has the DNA TGTGCCAGCAGTTTTAGGACTAGCGGCAATGAGCAGTTCTTC. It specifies CASSFRTSGNEQFF. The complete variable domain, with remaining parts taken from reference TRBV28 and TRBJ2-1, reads DVKVTQSSRYLVKRTGEKVFLECVQDMDHENMFWYRQDPGLGLRLIYFSYDVKMKEKGDIPEGYSVSREKKERFSLILESASTNQTSMYLCASSFRTSGNEQFFGPGTRLTVL.

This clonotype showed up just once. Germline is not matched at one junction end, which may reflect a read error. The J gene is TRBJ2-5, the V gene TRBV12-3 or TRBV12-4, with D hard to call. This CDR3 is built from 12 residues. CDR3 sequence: CASSSDSETRYF. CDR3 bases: TGTGCCAGCAGCTCCGATTCGGAGACCCGGTACTTC.

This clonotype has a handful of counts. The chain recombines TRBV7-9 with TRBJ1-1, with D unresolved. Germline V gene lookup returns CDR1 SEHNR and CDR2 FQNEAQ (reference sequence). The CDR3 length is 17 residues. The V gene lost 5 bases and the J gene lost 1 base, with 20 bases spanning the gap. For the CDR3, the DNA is TGTGCCAGCAGCACCCGGTTTGTCGGTCTCGGGAACACTGAAGCTTTCTTT. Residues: CASSTRFVGLGNTEAFF.

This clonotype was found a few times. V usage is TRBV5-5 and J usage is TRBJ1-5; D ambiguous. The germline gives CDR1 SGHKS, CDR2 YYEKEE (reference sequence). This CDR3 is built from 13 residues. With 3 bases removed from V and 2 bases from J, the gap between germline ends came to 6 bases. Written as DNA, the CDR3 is TGTGCCAGCAGCTCCAGTGGCAATCAGCCCCAGCATTTT. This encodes CASSSSGNQPQHF.

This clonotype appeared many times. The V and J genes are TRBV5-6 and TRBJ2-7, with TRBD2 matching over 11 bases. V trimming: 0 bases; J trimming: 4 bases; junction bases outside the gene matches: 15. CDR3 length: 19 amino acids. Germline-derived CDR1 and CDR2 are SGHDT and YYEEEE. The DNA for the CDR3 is TGTGCCAGCAGCTTGGATGGTAGCGGGAGGGTCCGTAGCCGATACGAGCAGTACTTC. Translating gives CASSLDGSGRVRSRYEQYF.

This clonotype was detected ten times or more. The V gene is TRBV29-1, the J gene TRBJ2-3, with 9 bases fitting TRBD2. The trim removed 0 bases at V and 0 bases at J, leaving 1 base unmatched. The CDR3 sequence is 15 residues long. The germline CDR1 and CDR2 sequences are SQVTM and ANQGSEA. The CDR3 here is CSVEDGTSSTDTQYF. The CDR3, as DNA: TGCAGCGTTGAAGACGGGACTAGCAGCACAGATACGCAGTATTTT.